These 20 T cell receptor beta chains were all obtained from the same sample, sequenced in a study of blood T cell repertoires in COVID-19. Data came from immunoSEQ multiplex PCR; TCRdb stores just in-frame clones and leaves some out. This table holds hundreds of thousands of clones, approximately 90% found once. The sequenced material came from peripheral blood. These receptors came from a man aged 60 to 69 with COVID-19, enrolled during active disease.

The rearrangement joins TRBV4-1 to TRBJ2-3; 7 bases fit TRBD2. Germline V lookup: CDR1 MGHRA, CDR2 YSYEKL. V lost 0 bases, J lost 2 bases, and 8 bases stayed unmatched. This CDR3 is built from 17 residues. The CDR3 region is CASSQDGGGRNTDTQYF. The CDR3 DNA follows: TGCGCCAGCAGCCAAGATGGCGGGGGTAGGAACACAGATACGCAGTATTTT.

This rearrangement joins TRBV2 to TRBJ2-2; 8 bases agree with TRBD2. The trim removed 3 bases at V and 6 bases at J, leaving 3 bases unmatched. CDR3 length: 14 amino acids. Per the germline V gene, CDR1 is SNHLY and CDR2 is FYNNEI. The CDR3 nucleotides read TGTGCCAGCAGTGAGGCAGCGGGGGCCGGGGAGCTGTTTTTT. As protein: CASSEAAGAGELFF.

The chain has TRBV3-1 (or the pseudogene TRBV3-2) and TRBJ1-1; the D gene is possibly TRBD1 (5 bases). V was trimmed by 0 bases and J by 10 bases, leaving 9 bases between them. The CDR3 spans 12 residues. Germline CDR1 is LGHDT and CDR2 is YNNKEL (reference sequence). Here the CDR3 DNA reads TGTGCCAGCAGCCAAGAGGGGCGCGGAGCTTTCTTT. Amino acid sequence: CASSQEGRGAFF.

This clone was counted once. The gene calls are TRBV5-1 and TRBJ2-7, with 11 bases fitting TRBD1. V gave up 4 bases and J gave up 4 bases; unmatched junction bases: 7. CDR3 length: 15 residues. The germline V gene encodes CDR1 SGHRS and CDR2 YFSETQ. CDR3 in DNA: TGCGCCAGCAGCCTGGGACAGGGGGTATTATACGAGCAGTACTTC. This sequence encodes CASSLGQGVLYEQYF.

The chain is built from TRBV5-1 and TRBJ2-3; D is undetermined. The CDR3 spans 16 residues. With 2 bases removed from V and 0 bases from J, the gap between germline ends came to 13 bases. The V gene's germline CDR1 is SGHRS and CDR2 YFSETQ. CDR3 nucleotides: TGCGCCAGCAGCTTAGTTAGAGATTCTAGCACAGATACGCAGTATTTT. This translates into CASSLVRDSSTDTQYF.

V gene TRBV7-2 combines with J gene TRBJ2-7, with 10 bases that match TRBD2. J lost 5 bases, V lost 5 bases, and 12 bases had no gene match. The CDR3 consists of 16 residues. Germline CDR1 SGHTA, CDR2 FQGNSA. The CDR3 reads CASSQRPAGGPDEQYF. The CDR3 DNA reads TGTGCCAGCAGCCAACGGCCAGCGGGAGGGCCGGACGAGCAGTACTTC.

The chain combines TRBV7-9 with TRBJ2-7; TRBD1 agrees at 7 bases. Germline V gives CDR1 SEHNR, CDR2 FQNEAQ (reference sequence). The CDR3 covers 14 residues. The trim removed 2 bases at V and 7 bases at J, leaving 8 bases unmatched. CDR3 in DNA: TGTGCCAGCAGCTTAAGAGGGGGCGCACCGGAGCAGTACTTC. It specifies CASSLRGGAPEQYF.

The CDR3 coding sequence is TGTGCCAGCAGCCAAGATACGAGGGGGGGGCACTACGAGCAGTACTTC. This sequence encodes CASSQDTRGGHYEQYF. The rearrangement joins TRBV4-2 to TRBJ2-7; a possible D gene is TRBD2 (7 bases). The germline V and J ends were trimmed by 0 bases and 3 bases, with 15 bases remaining between them. The CDR3 is 16 amino acids. Germline V gene sequence: CDR1 LGHNA, CDR2 YNFKEQ.

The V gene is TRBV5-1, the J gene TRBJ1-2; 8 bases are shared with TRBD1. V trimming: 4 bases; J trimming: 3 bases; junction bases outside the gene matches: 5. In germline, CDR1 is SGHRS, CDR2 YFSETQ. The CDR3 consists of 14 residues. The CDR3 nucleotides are TGCGCCAGCAGCCTGCAGGGGGCCGACTATGGCTACACCTTC. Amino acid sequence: CASSLQGADYGYTF.

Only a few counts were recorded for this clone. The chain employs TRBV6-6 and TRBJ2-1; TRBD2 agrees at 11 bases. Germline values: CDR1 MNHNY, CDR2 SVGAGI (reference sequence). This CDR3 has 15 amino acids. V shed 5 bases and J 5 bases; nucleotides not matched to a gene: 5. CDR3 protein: CASSKTSGNHNEQFF. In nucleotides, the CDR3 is TGTGCCAGCAGTAAGACTAGCGGGAACCACAATGAGCAGTTCTTC.

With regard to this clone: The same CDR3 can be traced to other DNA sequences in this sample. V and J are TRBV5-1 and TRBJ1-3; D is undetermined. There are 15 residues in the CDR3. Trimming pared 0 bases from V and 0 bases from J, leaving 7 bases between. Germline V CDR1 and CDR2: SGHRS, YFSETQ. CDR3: CASSLDGGSGNTIYF. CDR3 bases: TGCGCCAGCAGCTTGGACGGTGGCTCTGGAAACACCATATATTTT.

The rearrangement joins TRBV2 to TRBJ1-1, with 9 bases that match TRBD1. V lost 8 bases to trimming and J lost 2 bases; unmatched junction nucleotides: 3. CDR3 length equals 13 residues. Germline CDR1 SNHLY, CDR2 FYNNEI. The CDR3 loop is CASGGQGNTEAFF. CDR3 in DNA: TGTGCCAGCGGGGGACAGGGCAACACTGAAGCTTTCTTT.

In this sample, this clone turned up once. Here the CDR3 reads CASSLSSGRGGYEQYF. CDR3 bases: TGTGCCAGCAGCTTATCTAGCGGGAGAGGCGGGTACGAGCAGTACTTC. This chain connects TRBV7-9 to TRBJ2-7, with 10 bases fitting TRBD2. Germline V gene sequence: CDR1 SEHNR, CDR2 FQNEAQ (reference sequence). The CDR3 loop spans 16 amino acids. J lost 4 bases, V lost 2 bases, and 8 bases had no gene match.

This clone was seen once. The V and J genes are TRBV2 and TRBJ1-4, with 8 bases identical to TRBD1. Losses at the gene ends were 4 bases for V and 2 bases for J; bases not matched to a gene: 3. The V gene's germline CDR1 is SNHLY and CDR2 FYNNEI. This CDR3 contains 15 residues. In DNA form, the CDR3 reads TGTGCCAGCAGTGGACAGGGGTTGACTAATGAAAAACTGTTTTTT. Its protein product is CASSGQGLTNEKLFF.

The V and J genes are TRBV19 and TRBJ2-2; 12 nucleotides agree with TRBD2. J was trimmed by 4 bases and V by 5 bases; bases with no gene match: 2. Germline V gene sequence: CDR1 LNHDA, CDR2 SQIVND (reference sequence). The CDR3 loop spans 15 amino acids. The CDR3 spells CASSGTSGSTGELFF. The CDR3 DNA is TGTGCCAGTAGTGGGACTAGCGGGTCCACCGGGGAGCTGTTTTTT.

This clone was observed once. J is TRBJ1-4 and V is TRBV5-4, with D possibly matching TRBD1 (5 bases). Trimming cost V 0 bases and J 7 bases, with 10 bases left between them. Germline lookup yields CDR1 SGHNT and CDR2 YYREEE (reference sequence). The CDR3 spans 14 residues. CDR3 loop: CASSLGGDREKLFF. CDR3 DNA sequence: TGTGCCAGCAGCTTGGGCGGGGACCGTGAAAAACTGTTTTTT. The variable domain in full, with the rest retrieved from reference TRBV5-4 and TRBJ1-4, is ETGVTQSPTHLIKTRGQQVTLRCSSQSGHNTVSWYQQALGQGPQFIFQYYREEENGRGNFPPRFSGLQFPNYSSELNVNALELDDSALYLCASSLGGDREKLFFGSGTQLSVL.

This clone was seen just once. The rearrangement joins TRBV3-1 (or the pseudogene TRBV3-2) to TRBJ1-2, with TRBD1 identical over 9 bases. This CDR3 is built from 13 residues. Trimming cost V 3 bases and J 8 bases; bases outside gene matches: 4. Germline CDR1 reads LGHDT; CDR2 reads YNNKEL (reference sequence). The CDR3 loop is CASSQGQGAGYTF. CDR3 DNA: TGTGCCAGCAGCCAGGGACAGGGCGCAGGCTACACCTTC.

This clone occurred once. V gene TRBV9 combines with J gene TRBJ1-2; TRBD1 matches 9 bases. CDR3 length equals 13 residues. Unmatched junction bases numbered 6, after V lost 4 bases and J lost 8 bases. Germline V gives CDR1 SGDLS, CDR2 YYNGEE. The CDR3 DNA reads TGTGCCAGCAGCACCAGGACAGGGGCGGGCTACACCTTC. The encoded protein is CASSTRTGAGYTF.

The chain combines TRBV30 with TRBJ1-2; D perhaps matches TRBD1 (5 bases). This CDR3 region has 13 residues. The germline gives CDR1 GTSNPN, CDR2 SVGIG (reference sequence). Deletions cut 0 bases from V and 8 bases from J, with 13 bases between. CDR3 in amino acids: CAWSVSGGRGYTF. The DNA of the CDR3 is TGTGCCTGGAGTGTAAGCGGGGGTAGGGGCTACACCTTC.

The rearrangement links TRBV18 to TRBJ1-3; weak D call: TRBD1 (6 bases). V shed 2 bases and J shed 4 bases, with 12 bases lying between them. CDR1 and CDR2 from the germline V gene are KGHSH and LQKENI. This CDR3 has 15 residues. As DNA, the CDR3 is TGTGCCAGCTCACCAGGTACAGGGTCCGGAAACACCATATATTTT. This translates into CASSPGTGSGNTIYF.